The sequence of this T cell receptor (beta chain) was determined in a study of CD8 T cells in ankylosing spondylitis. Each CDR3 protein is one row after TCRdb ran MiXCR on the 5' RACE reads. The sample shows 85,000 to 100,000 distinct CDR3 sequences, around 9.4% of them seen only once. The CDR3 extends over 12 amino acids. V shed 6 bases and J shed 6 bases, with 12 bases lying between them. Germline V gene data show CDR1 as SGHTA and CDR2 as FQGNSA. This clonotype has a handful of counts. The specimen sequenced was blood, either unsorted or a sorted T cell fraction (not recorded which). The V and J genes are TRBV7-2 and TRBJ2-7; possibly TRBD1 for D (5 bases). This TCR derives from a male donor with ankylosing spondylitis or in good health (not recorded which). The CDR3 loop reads CASSSSQGEQYF. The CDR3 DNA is TGTGCCAGCAGTTCGTCCCAGGGCGAGCAGTACTTC.